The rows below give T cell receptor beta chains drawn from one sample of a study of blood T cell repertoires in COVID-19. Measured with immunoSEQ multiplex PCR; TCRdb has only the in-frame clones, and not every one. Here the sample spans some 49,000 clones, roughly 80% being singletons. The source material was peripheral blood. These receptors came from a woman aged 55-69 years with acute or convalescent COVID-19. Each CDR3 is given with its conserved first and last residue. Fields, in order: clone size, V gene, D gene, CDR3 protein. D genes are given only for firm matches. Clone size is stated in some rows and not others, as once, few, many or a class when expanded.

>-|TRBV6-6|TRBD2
CASSPGLAGAVVQETQYF
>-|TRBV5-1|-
CASSQSYNEQFF
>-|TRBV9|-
CASSAVGGANYGYTF
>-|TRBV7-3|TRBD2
CASSVGGALYNEQFF
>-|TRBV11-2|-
CASSLGGLKTQYF
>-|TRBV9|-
CASNRQKLTDTQYF
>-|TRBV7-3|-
CASSLHPAGYNSPLHF
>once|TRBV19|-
CASSKLSRSIFQETQYF
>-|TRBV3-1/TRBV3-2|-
CASSQDLATAYEQYF
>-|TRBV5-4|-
CASSLDGGGTYEQYF
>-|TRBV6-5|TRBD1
CASSRGTGAGNTIYF
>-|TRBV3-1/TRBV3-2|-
CASSQGQKIYEQYF
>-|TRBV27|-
CASSLSPQGNNSPLHF
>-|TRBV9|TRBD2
CASSVSGPSTDTQYF
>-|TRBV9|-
CASNPLAGANTEAFF
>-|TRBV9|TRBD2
CASSPSVAGVMELFF
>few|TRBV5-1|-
CASSFQSQGRAEAFF
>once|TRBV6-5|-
CASSYRQGNYGYTF
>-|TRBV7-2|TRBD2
CASSLLLAGGPGNIQYF
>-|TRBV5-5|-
CASSLEEGARSPLHF
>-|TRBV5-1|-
CASSLRTQNTEAFF
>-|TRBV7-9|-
CASSGGSTDTQYF
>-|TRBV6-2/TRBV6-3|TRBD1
CASSTPGTEFNYGYTF
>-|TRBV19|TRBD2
CASSIDLETSGPGDTQYF
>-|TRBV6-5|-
CASIEPPTDTQYF
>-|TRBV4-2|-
CASSQVRGWGEAFF
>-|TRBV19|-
CASRVGGTQNTEAFF
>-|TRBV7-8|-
CASSLASGGGPLHF
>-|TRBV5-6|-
CASSLTSNYGYTF
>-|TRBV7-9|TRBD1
CASSRYPEPTGDNYEQYF
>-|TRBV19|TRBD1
CASSSGTGGSYEQYF
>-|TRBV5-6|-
CASSRFRGELFF
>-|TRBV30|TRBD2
CAWSGTSVLGEQYF
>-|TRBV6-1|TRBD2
CASSGTSGRLSYEQYF
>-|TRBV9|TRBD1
CASSLDRGGETQYF
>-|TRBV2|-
CASSGGWTSTDTQYF
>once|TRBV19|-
CASSIDVFLSGNSGNTIYF
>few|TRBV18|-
CASSATVSYEQYF
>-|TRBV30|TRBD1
CAWNPPRTGPGELFF
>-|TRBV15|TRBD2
CATSRDTLAGYYEQYF
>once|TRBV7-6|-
CASSPLDSPTDTQYF
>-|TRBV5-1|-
CASSFQTTGTGELFF
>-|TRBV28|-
CASSSGQDSYYGYTF
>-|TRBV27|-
CASSLSPLANTEAFF
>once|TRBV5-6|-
CASSLQSYGYTF
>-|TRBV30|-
CACRVYGYTF
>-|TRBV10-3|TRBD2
CAIRRGLAGTSGANVLTF
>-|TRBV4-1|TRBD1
CASSQERGGPPYEQYF